This T cell receptor (beta chain) was sequenced during a study of blood T cell repertoires in COVID-19. As for the study in general: Spain, Italy and the United States supplied samples that represented acute and convalescent COVID-19. PBMCs, B-cell-depleted T cells, or T cells provided the cDNA or gDNA that made up the material.

Original methodology: It was from reference gene primer amplification that nucleated cell counts were estimated. Profiling relied on immunoSEQ multiplex PCR, and the TCRdb table lists in-frame clones only, not all of them. V and J calls and clone size are copied from that table; D and trimming were computed from the DNA. The sample has roughly 160,000 clones, over 75% seen once; the top ten hold 5.6%. The CDR3 has 15 amino acids. The V segment lost 2 bases and the J segment 5 bases; nucleotides outside the gene matches: 6. Germline values: CDR1 LGHDT, CDR2 YNNKEL (reference sequence). Recruits, aged roughly 18 to 95 years, lived in about two dozen US areas.

Sequenced input: PBMCs or T cells enriched from blood (not recorded which). The TCR sequence derives from a woman between 40 and 55 years old with acute COVID-19. The gene calls are TRBV3-1 (or the pseudogene TRBV3-2) and TRBJ1-5; 7 bases are shared with TRBD1. The CDR3 nucleotides read TGTGCCAGCAGCCAATCAAGGGGGCGCGATCAGCCCCAGCATTTT. This codes for CASSQSRGRDQPQHF.